Sequencing of this T cell receptor beta chain was carried out in a study of T-cell reconstitution after alpha-beta-depleted transplantation in children. Overall study findings and caveats: One year after transplant, T-cell counts and diversity came mostly from newly produced T cells. Elevated TCRbeta diversity at day 60 was traced, in some patients, to surviving recipient T cells and thymic progenitors.

The V gene's germline CDR1 is DFQATT and CDR2 SNEGSKA (reference sequence). The CDR3 runs to 13 residues. V was shortened by 1 base and J by 8 bases, with 14 bases between the two germline ends. This clonotype has a handful of counts. The antigen is undetermined. A TCRbeta library incorporating unique molecular identifiers was prepared. TCRdb analysed the PCR reads with MiXCR anew, one entry per CDR3 protein. The table records about 900,000 distinct CDR3 sequences, about 26% of them present only once. This chain links TRBV20-1 with TRBJ1-2; no clear D gene. The TCR comes from a boy in the first two years of life who had a stem cell transplant for SCID, so the T cells may come from the graft donor. The material was PBMCs, mostly from graft donor cells, obtained 360 days after TCRalphabeta/CD19-depleted stem cell transplant. DNA of the CDR3: TGCAGTGCTAGAGTTTCCAGGTTATACGGCTACACCTTC. Its translation is CSARVSRLYGYTF.